This T cell receptor (beta chain) stems from a study of blood T cell repertoires in COVID-19 (dated by TCRdb to between 2020 and 2021). In terms of the full investigation: Samples from collaborators originated in the United States, Italy and Spain and spanned both the acute and convalescent phases of COVID-19. Deeply sampled blood TCRbeta repertoires from subjects exposed to, actively infected with, or recovered from COVID-19 were included in the dataset. The repertoires were released in a freely available public database meant as a resource for research on the immune response to SARS-CoV-2. The material from the prospective study consisted of cDNA or gDNA derived from T cells, B-cell-depleted T cells, or PBMCs. Where HLA class I and class II types were available, the types were taken from metadata supplied by the sample provider, not from assay-based typing. Sample metadata almost always included a de-identified subject ID, COVID-19 status, age in years and sex. The samples were drawn from two sources: the first 160 participants of the ongoing ImmuneRACE study, and about 1,300 subjects contributed by 6 global collaborators.

The collaborating institutions used their own protocols to collect whole blood in K2EDTA tubes. For TCRbeta analysis, collaborators shipped samples as frozen whole blood, isolated PBMCs, or DNA extracted from either of those sample types. V is trimmed back by 2 bases and J by 5 bases, and the junction contains 10 bases that no gene match accounts for. CDR1 and CDR2 (KGHSH, LQKENI) derive from the germline V gene. Including the terminal cysteine and phenylalanine, the CDR3 comprises 16 residues. Only CDR3 DNA is held: 48 bases, read in frame from base 1. For this clone: Its antigen remains undetermined. No much larger clonotype is one base removed from it; base qualities were not supplied.

The full study reports these points: Clinical and demographic metadata were provided uncurated, with the amount varying by source and participant.

TCRbeta CDR3 regions were amplified from genomic DNA using the immunoSEQ Assay, a bias-controlled multiplex PCR. As for how the authors treated the data: Within the assay, amplification of reference gene primers was used to estimate how many nucleated cells each sample contained. To quantify the absolute abundance of each unique TCRbeta CDR3 rearrangement, sequence reads were collapsed and filtered. For each sample, productive Simpson clonality was calculated by taking the square root of Simpson's diversity index across productive rearrangements. The table was pulled from immuneACCESS by TCRdb, which kept in-frame rearrangements only. Such tables lose some clones; where checked, under half of the loss comes from unresolved V genes, and the rest has no known cause. V and J calls plus clone size are reproduced from that table; the DNA served to infer D and trimming. The sample contains 210,000 or so clones, approximately 85% of them found a single time. 7.5% to 8% of the sample is in the top ten clones.

Sequenced: peripheral blood. The sequence links TRBV18 to TRBJ1-2, with 8 central nucleotides matching TRBD1. The source of this sequence is a woman between 45 and 60 years old with active or convalescent COVID-19. The DNA is TGTGCCAGCTCACCATATCAGCCAGGGGGCGAGTATGGCTACACCTTC. The resulting protein is CASSPYQPGGEYGYTF.